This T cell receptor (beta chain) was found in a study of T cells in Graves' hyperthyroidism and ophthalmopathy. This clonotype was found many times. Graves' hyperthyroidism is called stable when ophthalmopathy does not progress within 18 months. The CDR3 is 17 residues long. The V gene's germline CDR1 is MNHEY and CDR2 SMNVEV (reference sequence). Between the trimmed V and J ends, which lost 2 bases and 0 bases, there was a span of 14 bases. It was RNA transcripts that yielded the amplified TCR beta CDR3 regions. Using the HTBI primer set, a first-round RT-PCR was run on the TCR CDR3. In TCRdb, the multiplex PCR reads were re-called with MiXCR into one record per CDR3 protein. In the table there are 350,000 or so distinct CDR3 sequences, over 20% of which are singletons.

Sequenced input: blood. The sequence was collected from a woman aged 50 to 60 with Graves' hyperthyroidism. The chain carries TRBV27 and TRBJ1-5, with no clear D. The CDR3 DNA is TGTGCCAGCAGTTTAAGGACCTCTGCGGATAGCAATCAGCCCCAGCATTTT. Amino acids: CASSLRTSADSNQPQHF.